This T cell receptor beta chain was observed in a study of shared clonotypes between healthy human individuals. Study observations and caveats: Generation probabilities of non-shared clonotypes were lower (relative to those shared by all four donors). Some naive CD4 clonotypes, around 4.7%, turned up in common across a handful of donors.

Only in-frame clones appear in the TCRdb table, and some are missing; sequencing was by immunoSEQ multiplex PCR. The data contain over 2,000,000 clones, roughly 93% of them singletons. A word on this clone: Its target is not known.

It was CD45RO-negative cells, positively selected for CCR7, that made up naive CD8 cells, with terminally differentiated effector memory CD45RA+ cells excluded. None of the donors, who were healthy HIV-negative adults, had recently had acute infections or vaccinations. CDR1 is MGHDK and CDR2 is SYGVNS in the germline V gene. With 6 bases removed from V and 6 bases from J, the gap between germline ends came to 14 bases. This CDR3 comprises 14 residues. Sequencing was performed on naive CD8+ T cells from PBMCs. This TCR was recovered from a man younger than 35 in good health. Some clones in this sample may be carry-over from other donors' samples. The chain couples TRBV25-1 to TRBJ2-2; D not certain. CDR3 region: CASSRGAPAGELFF. For the CDR3, the DNA is TGTGCCAGCAGCCGCGGAGCGCCCGCCGGGGAGCTGTTTTTT.